The clone carrying this T cell receptor (beta chain) was seen ten or more times. Its antigen is unknown. TCRdb re-called the RT-PCR reads with MiXCR, one entry per CDR3 protein. The data show some 500,000 distinct CDR3 sequences, with 10% to 15% seen just once and roughly 14% held by the top ten. The data are from a study of response to subunit inactivated influenza vaccine. General study results and limits: With each seasonal influenza vaccination, the authors suggested, few new T cells are recruited.

The CDR3 runs to 14 residues. V lost 7 bases, J lost 4 bases, and 14 bases lay in between. The chain combines TRBV12-3 or TRBV12-4 with TRBJ1-3, with D perhaps matching TRBD1 (6 bases). Sequenced material: PBMCs from blood, taken roughly 47 days after vaccination. This TCR came from a man between 45 and 60 years old who received an inactivated influenza vaccine. The CDR3 nucleotides are TGTGCCAGCACCCTGGGAGGGGGAGGAAACACCATATATTTT. This translates into CASTLGGGGNTIYF.